The 17 T cell receptor beta chains below were found in one sample sequenced in a study of blood T cell repertoires in COVID-19. Some clones are missing from TCRdb's copy, which holds only in-frame ones; the method was immunoSEQ multiplex PCR. Of 410,000 or so clones listed, about nine tenths are singletons. Sequencing was performed on peripheral blood. Source of these receptors: a woman aged 25 to 45 with active or convalescent COVID-19.

This chain joins TRBV4-1 and TRBJ1-5; tentative D call: TRBD1 (6 bases). Between the trimmed V and J ends, which lost 2 bases and 2 bases, there was a span of 10 bases. This CDR3 has 15 residues. In germline, CDR1 is MGHRA, CDR2 YSYEKL. Here the CDR3 reads CASSQHSGGNQPQHF. The CDR3 nucleotides read TGCGCCAGCAGCCAACATTCAGGGGGCAATCAGCCCCAGCATTTT.

The chain uses TRBV11-2 and TRBJ2-7; TRBD1 matches at 7 bases. This CDR3 spans 15 amino acids. The V and J ends lost 4 bases and 3 bases, in that order; junction bases with no gene match: 9. The germline CDR1 and CDR2 sequences are SGHAT and FQNNGV. The CDR3 sequence: CASSWAGTGVYEQYF. In DNA, the CDR3 is TGTGCCAGCAGCTGGGCGGGTACAGGGGTCTACGAGCAGTACTTC.

Note on this clone: Other DNA sequences in the same sample also yield this CDR3. CDR3 loop: CASSLGLAGAYEQYF. DNA of the CDR3: TGTGCCAGCAGCTTAGGTCTAGCGGGGGCCTACGAGCAGTACTTC. The chain combines TRBV11-2 with TRBJ2-7, with 10 bases fitting TRBD2. The CDR3 sequence is 15 residues long. After removal of 1 base from V and 2 bases from J, the junction contained 2 bases not matched to a gene. Germline values: CDR1 SGHAT, CDR2 FQNNGV.

The gene calls are TRBV7-2 and TRBJ2-7; 8 bases are shared with TRBD1. Germline V lookup: CDR1 SGHTA, CDR2 FQGNSA. The ends lost 4 bases at V and 6 bases at J; junction bases unmatched: 14. The CDR3 has 16 residues. CDR3 protein: CASSSPKWETGVEQYF. CDR3 bases: TGTGCCAGCAGCTCCCCCAAATGGGAGACAGGGGTCGAGCAGTACTTC.

The CDR3 nucleotides are TGTGCCAGCAGCTTCAGGGGGCTGTCCACAGATACGCAGTATTTT. It yields the protein CASSFRGLSTDTQYF. This sequence joins TRBV5-4 and TRBJ2-3; 8 bases line up with TRBD1. The trim removed 2 bases at V and 2 bases at J, leaving 4 bases unmatched. The CDR3 extends over 15 amino acids. CDR1 and CDR2 (germline): SGHNT, YYREEE (reference sequence).

This clone was detected many times. The V and J genes are TRBV6-2 or TRBV6-3 and TRBJ2-7; TRBD1 agrees at 9 bases. CDR1 is MNHEY, CDR2 SVGEGT, per germline. The CDR3 consists of 15 residues. J gave up 5 bases and V 2 bases, and 7 bases lay outside the gene matches. The DNA of the CDR3 is TGTGCCAGCAGTTACCTGGGACAGGGTATCGACGAGCAGTACTTC. Its translation is CASSYLGQGIDEQYF.

The chain carries TRBV2 and TRBJ2-7, with TRBD2 matching over 10 bases. J was trimmed by 3 bases and V by 4 bases; bases with no gene match: 6. This CDR3 region has 15 residues. CDR1 and CDR2 (germline): SNHLY, FYNNEI. The CDR3: CASSALAGDRYEQYF. Written as DNA, the CDR3 is TGTGCCAGCAGTGCCCTAGCGGGAGACCGCTACGAGCAGTACTTC.

The chain has TRBV27 and TRBJ1-3, with 8 bases lining up with TRBD1. CDR1 MNHEY and CDR2 SMNVEV come from the germline V gene (reference sequence). The CDR3 runs to 15 residues. The junction had 7 bases not matched to a gene; V was cut back by 5 bases and J by 4 bases. CDR3 protein: CASSPATGVGNTIYF. In nucleotides, the CDR3 is TGTGCCAGCAGTCCCGCGACAGGGGTCGGAAACACCATATATTTT.

This rearrangement joins TRBV2 to TRBJ2-3; D unresolved. CDR1 is SNHLY, CDR2 FYNNEI, per germline. With 3 bases removed from V and 0 bases from J, the gap between germline ends came to 16 bases. This CDR3 is 17 amino acids long. Here the CDR3 reads CASSDPQALSSTDTQYF. The DNA for the CDR3 is TGTGCCAGCAGTGACCCTCAGGCCTTGTCTAGCACAGATACGCAGTATTTT.

The chain joins TRBV6-1 to TRBJ2-7; 9 bases are shared with TRBD1. The V gene's germline CDR1 is MNHNS and CDR2 SASEGT. The V and J ends lost 1 base and 4 bases, in that order; junction bases with no gene match: 5. This CDR3 has 15 amino acids. CDR3 bases: TGTGCCAGCAGTGAAGGAGGGACAGGGAGTTACGAGCAGTACTTC. It translates to CASSEGGTGSYEQYF.

This clone was detected only a few times. This chain links TRBV4-1 with TRBJ2-7; maybe TRBD1 (5 bases). Trimming removed 0 bases from V and 3 bases from J, with 9 bases in between. The V gene's germline CDR1 is MGHRA and CDR2 YSYEKL. The CDR3 spans 14 residues. CDR3 region: CASSQEDTFYEQYF. DNA for the CDR3: TGCGCCAGCAGCCAAGAGGACACATTCTACGAGCAGTACTTC.

V is TRBV29-1 and J is TRBJ2-1, with D possibly being TRBD2 (7 bases). Germline V gives CDR1 SQVTM, CDR2 ANQGSEA. The CDR3 spans 14 residues. V was clipped by 2 bases and J by 5 bases, with 13 bases between them. The CDR3 reads CSVETGGVDNEQFF. The CDR3 DNA reads TGCAGCGTTGAAACGGGGGGCGTTGACAATGAGCAGTTCTTC.

The genes are TRBV2 and TRBJ2-2; D is undetermined. Trimming cost V 6 bases and J 5 bases, with 10 bases left between them. CDR3 size: 13 residues. Germline V gene data show CDR1 as SNHLY and CDR2 as FYNNEI. The CDR3 DNA sequence: TGTGCCAGCAGACGTATCACAACCGGGGAGCTGTTTTTT. It is translated as CASRRITTGELFF.

This chain connects TRBV19 to TRBJ1-2, with TRBD1 identical over 8 bases. The V segment lost 3 bases and the J segment 3 bases; nucleotides outside the gene matches: 6. CDR1 and CDR2 from the germline V gene are LNHDA and SQIVND (reference sequence). The CDR3 extends over 15 amino acids. CDR3 DNA: TGTGCCAGTAGTATGGGCCAGGGGGCTGACTATGGCTACACCTTC. Its translation: CASSMGQGADYGYTF.

The chain is built from TRBV5-1 and TRBJ2-3; tentatively, D is TRBD1 or TRBD2 (6 bases each). Deletions cut 4 bases from V and 0 bases from J, with 9 bases between. The CDR3 contains 14 residues. CDR1 SGHRS and CDR2 YFSETQ come from the germline V gene. Here the CDR3 DNA reads TGCGCCAGCAGCGTGGGGGGCAGCACAGATACGCAGTATTTT. Translation gives CASSVGGSTDTQYF.

The rearrangement joins TRBV28 to TRBJ1-5; a possible D gene is TRBD1 (5 bases). This CDR3 has 18 residues. V was clipped by 6 bases and J by 6 bases, with 27 bases between them. Germline V CDR1 and CDR2: MDHEN, SYDVKM. CDR3 sequence reads: CASRSPLDTIRQGQPQHF. Written as DNA, the CDR3 is TGTGCCAGCAGGTCTCCGCTGGACACAATCCGGCAGGGTCAGCCCCAGCATTTT.

CDR3 loop: CSASPRDTQYF. The CDR3 DNA follows: TGCAGTGCTAGTCCCCGAGATACGCAGTATTTT. This sequence joins TRBV20-1 and TRBJ2-3; D ambiguous. CDR1 is DFQATT, CDR2 SNEGSKA, per germline (reference sequence). V was cut by 3 bases and J by 5 bases, with 6 bases left in between. The CDR3 is made up of 11 amino acids.